A selection of T cell receptor beta chains follows, all from one sample in a study of OX40 agonist ivuxolimab in advanced cancers. The assay was immunoSEQ multiplex PCR, and TCRdb's table has in-frame clones only and misses some. The sample lists fewer than 85,000 clones; roughly 73% were seen once. The sample was CD4+ or CD8+ T cells sorted from blood, taken in a trial of the OX40 agonist ivuxolimab. The receptor set was obtained from an adult with an advanced solid tumor such as melanoma, head and neck, liver or kidney cancer. Each CDR3 is given with its conserved first and last residue. A D gene is named only where the DNA matches it firmly. The size entry is marked missing in some rows and otherwise reads once, few, many or a size class.

j_call d_call clone_size v_call cdr3_nt cdr3_aa
TRBJ2-7 - few TRBV23-1 TGCGCCAGCAGTCTAGGCGAGCAGTACTTC CASSLGEQYF
TRBJ1-1 - few TRBV20-1 TGCAGTGCTAGATCCGGGGGTGAAGCTTTCTTT CSARSGGEAFF
TRBJ2-1 TRBD1 - TRBV30 TGTGCCTGGACCCGAGGGACAGGGGGCATCGATGAGCAGTTCTTC CAWTRGTGGIDEQFF
TRBJ1-2 TRBD1 - TRBV5-6 TGTGCCAGCAGCTTGCTGACAGGGGTCAACTATGGCTACACCTTC CASSLLTGVNYGYTF
TRBJ2-1 TRBD2 - TRBV10-3 TGTGCCATCAGTCCCGGGACTAGCTCTCCTGGGCAGTTCTTC CAISPGTSSPGQFF
TRBJ2-1 - - TRBV28 TGTGCCAGCAGCTCAATAGCGACTCAGGACAATGAGCAGTTCTTC CASSSIATQDNEQFF
TRBJ2-3 - - TRBV7-8 TGTGCCAGCAGCAACCGGGTCGGTTTGGATACGCAGTATTTT CASSNRVGLDTQYF
TRBJ1-3 - - TRBV30 TGTGCCTGGAGTGTAGGCAGTCTCTCTGGAAACACCATATATTTT CAWSVGSLSGNTIYF
TRBJ2-5 - once TRBV9 TGTGCCAGCAGCGTAGCCCTCGAGGGAGTCGGGACCCAGTACTTC CASSVALEGVGTQYF
TRBJ2-1 TRBD2 few TRBV27 TGTGCCAGCAGCCCTAAGGTGGGACTAGCGGCGTACAATGAGCAGTTCTTC CASSPKVGLAAYNEQFF
TRBJ1-4 - - TRBV6-5 TGTGCCAGCAGCCTACAGGGCCCTAATGAAAAACTGTTTTTT CASSLQGPNEKLFF
TRBJ2-3 TRBD1 - TRBV10-2 TGCGCCAGCAGCGGAGACAGGGGGCGTACAGATACGCAGTATTTT CASSGDRGRTDTQYF
TRBJ1-6 TRBD1 - TRBV5-1 TGCGCCAGCAGAGAACAGGGGTTCGGGTCACCCCTCCACTTT CASREQGFGSPLHF
TRBJ1-5 TRBD1 - TRBV7-8 TGTGCCAGCAGCCGAGAAGCGACAGGGTATAGCAATCAGCCCCAGCATTTT CASSREATGYSNQPQHF
TRBJ2-3 TRBD2 - TRBV6-4 TGTGCCAGCAGTGACACTAGGGAGGGGACGCAGTATTTT CASSDTREGTQYF
TRBJ1-4 TRBD1 - TRBV30 TGTGCCTGGAGTGTTAGGGACAGGGTTGGGGAAAAACTGTTTTTT CAWSVRDRVGEKLFF
TRBJ2-6 - few TRBV5-1 TGCGCCAGCAGCTTGGTCCCAGTACAGGGTTCGGGGGCCAACGTCCTGACTTTC CASSLVPVQGSGANVLTF
TRBJ1-5 - - TRBV30 TGTGCCTGGAGTGACCCTCGGTGGGTGCAGCCCCAGCATTTT CAWSDPRWVQPQHF
TRBJ2-5 - - TRBV19 TGTGCCAGTAGTATAGTTGCCTACCAAGAGACCCAGTACTTC CASSIVAYQETQYF
TRBJ1-1 - - TRBV21-1 TGTGCCAGCAGCAAAGTAGAGGTGACTGAGAACACTGAAGCTTTCTTT CASSKVEVTENTEAFF
TRBJ2-7 TRBD2 few TRBV5-1 TGCGCCAGCAGCTTAGCGGGAGGGCCTGAGGACGAGCAGTACTTC CASSLAGGPEDEQYF
TRBJ2-3 - - TRBV19 TGTGCCAGTAGTATAGAGGCGGCAGATACGCAGTATTTT CASSIEAADTQYF
TRBJ2-3 TRBD1 - TRBV29-1 TGCAGCGCTACGGGACAGTTTAGCACAGATACGCAGTATTTT CSATGQFSTDTQYF
TRBJ2-1 TRBD2 - TRBV11-2 TGTGCCAGCAGCTTAGGACTAGCGGGCGGGGATGAGCAGTTCTTC CASSLGLAGGDEQFF
TRBJ2-7 - - TRBV7-9 TGTGCCAGCAGCCAAAACGTGCAGGGTAAGCAGTACTTC CASSQNVQGKQYF
TRBJ1-3 TRBD1 - TRBV11-3 TGTGCCAGCAGCGGGACAGGTTCATCTGGAAACACCATATATTTT CASSGTGSSGNTIYF
TRBJ1-2 - - TRBV30 TGTGCCTGCCCTTCGCCCGGGACGGGGAACTATGGCTACACCTTC CACPSPGTGNYGYTF
TRBJ2-2 TRBD1 - TRBV5-8 TGTGCCAGCAGCCCACCGGAGACAGGGGGCGGCGGGGAGCTGTTTTTT CASSPPETGGGGELFF
TRBJ1-1 - - TRBV5-8 TGTGCCAGCAGCGGGCCTCAGGCAAACACTGAAGCTTTCTTT CASSGPQANTEAFF
TRBJ2-7 TRBD1 - TRBV4-1 TGCGCCAGCAGCCAAGACCCCTCACCCCGGGACAGGGCGTACGAGCAGTACTTC CASSQDPSPRDRAYEQYF
TRBJ1-2 - once TRBV10-3 TGTGCCATCAGTGAATTAGGGGCGCGGGTCTATGGCTACACCTTC CAISELGARVYGYTF
TRBJ1-1 - - TRBV19 TGTGCCAGTAGTATAACGGCCGGGGTGAACACTGAAGCTTTCTTT CASSITAGVNTEAFF
TRBJ1-2 - - TRBV11-2 TGTGCCAGCAGCTTAGAATTCAAGATCCCCATTTCTAACTATGGCTACACCTTC CASSLEFKIPISNYGYTF
TRBJ1-5 TRBD1 - TRBV25-1 TGTGCCAGCAGTGAACAGGGGGCCAATCAGCCCCAGCATTTT CASSEQGANQPQHF
TRBJ2-3 - - TRBV5-4 TGTGCCAGCAGCCGAGATGGGGTAACAGATACGCAGTATTTT CASSRDGVTDTQYF
TRBJ1-2 TRBD1 - TRBV2 TGTGCCAGCAGTGCGGGGACAGGGGGCTACAGTGGCTACACCTTC CASSAGTGGYSGYTF
TRBJ1-2 - - TRBV5-1 TGCGCCAGCAGCTTTACAGGAGATAATGGCTACACCTTC CASSFTGDNGYTF
TRBJ1-1 - - TRBV2 TGTGCCAGCAGTGGGGACGGTTATGAAGCTTTCTTT CASSGDGYEAFF
TRBJ1-5 - few TRBV28 TGTGCCAGCAGTTATCTACTGGGCAATCAGCCCCAGCATTTT CASSYLLGNQPQHF
TRBJ1-3 - - TRBV5-1 TGCGCCAGCAGCTTGGAAGCGCCGGGAAACACCATATATTTT CASSLEAPGNTIYF
TRBJ2-1 TRBD1 - TRBV4-2 TGTGCCAGCAGCTCTGGGACAGACAATGAGCAGTTCTTC CASSSGTDNEQFF
TRBJ1-3 - - TRBV9 TGTGCCAGCAGCGTAGACGGGGGAAACACCATATATTTT CASSVDGGNTIYF
TRBJ2-3 - - TRBV5-1 TGCGCCAGCAGCTTGGACGGGGGCCCCGCAGATACGCAGTATTTT CASSLDGGPADTQYF
TRBJ2-7 TRBD1 - TRBV30 TGTGCCTGGAGTCCAATGCCGGGACAGAAATCCTACGAGCAGTACTTC CAWSPMPGQKSYEQYF
TRBJ2-5 - - TRBV18 TGTGCCAGCTCACCACGGGGGCCGCAGGGAGAGACCCAGTACTTC CASSPRGPQGETQYF
TRBJ2-7 TRBD2 once TRBV11-3 TGTGCCAGCAGCTCCGGGACTAGCGGGAGCTGGTACGAGCAGTACTTC CASSSGTSGSWYEQYF
TRBJ2-7 TRBD2 - TRBV30 TGTGCCTGGAGTGTCTCTAGCGGAGCCTACGAGCAGTACTTC CAWSVSSGAYEQYF
TRBJ2-3 - - TRBV5-1 TGCGCCAGCGCTTTGGGGGACGTATACACAGATACGCAGTATTTT CASALGDVYTDTQYF
TRBJ1-1 TRBD1 - TRBV5-1 TGCGCCAGTACGACAGGGTATGACACTGAAGCTTTCTTT CASTTGYDTEAFF
TRBJ2-7 - - TRBV2 TGTGCCAGCAGACCGGCGTCCTACGAGCAGTACTTC CASRPASYEQYF
TRBJ2-5 - - TRBV25-1 TGTGCCAGCATGTCCAGGAAAGAGACCCAGTACTTC CASMSRKETQYF
TRBJ2-7 - - TRBV5-1 TGCGCCAGCAGCCCCCTGGGGGGTCCCTACGAGCAGTACTTC CASSPLGGPYEQYF
TRBJ2-1 - once TRBV19 TGTGCCAGTAGTACATCCCGGGGCAATGAGCAGTTCTTC CASSTSRGNEQFF
TRBJ2-4 - - TRBV6-6 TGTGCCAGCAGTTACTTAACAGGAGTCAAAAACATTCAGTACTTC CASSYLTGVKNIQYF